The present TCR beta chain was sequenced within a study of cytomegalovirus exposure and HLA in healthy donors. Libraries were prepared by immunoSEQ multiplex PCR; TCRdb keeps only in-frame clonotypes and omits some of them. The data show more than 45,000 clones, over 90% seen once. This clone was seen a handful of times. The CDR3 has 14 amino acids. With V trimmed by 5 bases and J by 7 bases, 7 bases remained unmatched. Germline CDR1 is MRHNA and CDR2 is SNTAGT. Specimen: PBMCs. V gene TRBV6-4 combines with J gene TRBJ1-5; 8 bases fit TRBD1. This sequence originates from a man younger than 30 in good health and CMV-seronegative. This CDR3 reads CASSPTGEGQPQHF. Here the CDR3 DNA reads TGTGCCAGCAGTCCGACAGGGGAAGGACAGCCCCAGCATTTT.